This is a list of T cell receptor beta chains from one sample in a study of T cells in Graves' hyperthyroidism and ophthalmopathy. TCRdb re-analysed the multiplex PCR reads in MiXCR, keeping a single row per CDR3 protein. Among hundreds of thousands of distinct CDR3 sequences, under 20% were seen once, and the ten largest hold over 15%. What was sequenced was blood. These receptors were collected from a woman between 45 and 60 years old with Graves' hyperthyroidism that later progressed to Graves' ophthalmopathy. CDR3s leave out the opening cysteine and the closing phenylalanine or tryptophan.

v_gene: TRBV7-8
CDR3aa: ASSLDRKYEQY

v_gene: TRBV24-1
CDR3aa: ATSEQGQKTPYGYT

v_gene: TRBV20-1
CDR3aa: SSLEGGQMNTEAF

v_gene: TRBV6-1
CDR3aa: ASSEWTGGEETQY

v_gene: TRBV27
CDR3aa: ASSPRTGGYPYGYT

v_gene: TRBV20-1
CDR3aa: SARVLGQGDSPLH

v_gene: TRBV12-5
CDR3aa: ASGFGRTTGQETQY

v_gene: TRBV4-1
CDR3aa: ASSQDPVIRGNQPQH

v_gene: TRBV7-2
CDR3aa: ASSLRGQDYGYT

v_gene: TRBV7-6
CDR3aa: ASSVRGLATDTQY

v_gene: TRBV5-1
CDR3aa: ASTPTGTSGGGDTQY

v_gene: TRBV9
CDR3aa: ASSPERGGLDTQY

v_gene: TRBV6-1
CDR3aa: ASAAGTYEQY

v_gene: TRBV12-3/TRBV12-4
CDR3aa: ATRRVDEKLF

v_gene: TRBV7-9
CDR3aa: ATKTVRIISGYT

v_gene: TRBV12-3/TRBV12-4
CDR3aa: ASIHKPGGALPSDTEAF

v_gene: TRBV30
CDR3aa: AWILAGGETQY

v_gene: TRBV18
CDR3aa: ASSLDRDRGEKLF

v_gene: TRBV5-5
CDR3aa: ASSGDLFGELF

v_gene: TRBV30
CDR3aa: AWSNPWTGEKDTQY

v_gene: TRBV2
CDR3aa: ASSEGYYGYT

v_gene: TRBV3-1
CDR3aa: ASSQAKTQY

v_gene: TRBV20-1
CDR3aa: SARKGQAGGNTIY

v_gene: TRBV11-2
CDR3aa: ASSLGRTGPSSPLH

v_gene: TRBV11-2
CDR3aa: ASSLEVWGAPYT

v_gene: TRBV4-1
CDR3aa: ASSHGGLAGELF

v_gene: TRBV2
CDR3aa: ASSEARQGNTEAF

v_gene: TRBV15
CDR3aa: ATSRETGGISQPQH

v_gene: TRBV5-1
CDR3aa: ASSMTPGAPGANVLT

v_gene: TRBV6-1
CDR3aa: ASSESGREEQY

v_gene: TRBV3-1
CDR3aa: ASSDPDRAIGYGYT

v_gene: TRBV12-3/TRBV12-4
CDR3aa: ASSLPGLAGGLVETQY

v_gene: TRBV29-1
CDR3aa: SVRDVLLEQY

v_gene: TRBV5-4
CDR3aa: ASSAVGGSYEQY

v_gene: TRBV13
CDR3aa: ASSLIGTALHEQY

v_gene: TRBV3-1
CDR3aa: ASSQFQRGGADEQF

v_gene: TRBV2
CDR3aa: ASTTGGGAPSNTGELF

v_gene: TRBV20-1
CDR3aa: SASRDRGSLATGELF

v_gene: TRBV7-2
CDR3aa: ASSLIPGRRGEKLF

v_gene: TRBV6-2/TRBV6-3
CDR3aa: ASTDGHQPQH

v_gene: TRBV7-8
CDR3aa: ASSPRTGTGSTEAF

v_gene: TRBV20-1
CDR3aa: SALVFQANTGELF

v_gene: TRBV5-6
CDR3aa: ASRMTGAAETQY

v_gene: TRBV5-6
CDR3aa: ASSPFSGGPSYNEQF

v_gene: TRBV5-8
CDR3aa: ASSLVWQINYGYT

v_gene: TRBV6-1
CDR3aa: ASSESVRVTGELF

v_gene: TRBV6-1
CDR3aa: ASSELVNTEAF

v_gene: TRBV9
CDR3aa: ASSPVATQY

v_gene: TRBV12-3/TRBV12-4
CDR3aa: ASRSLNTEAF

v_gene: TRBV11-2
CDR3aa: ASSLETGGGYTEAF

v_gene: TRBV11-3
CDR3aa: ASSLGPRGHNEQF

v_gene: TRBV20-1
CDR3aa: SARGRTGNTEAF